A selection of T cell receptor beta chains follows, all from one sample in a study of shared clonotypes between healthy human individuals. Profiling relied on immunoSEQ multiplex PCR, and the TCRdb table lists in-frame clones only, not all of them. The sample consists of approximately 2.5 million clones, approximately 90% of them appearing once. The sequenced sample was naive CD4+ T cells sorted from blood. All receptors come from a man between 18 and 35 years old in good health. Both conserved end residues are part of each CDR3. Each record gives: D gene, J gene, V gene, clone size, CDR3 DNA, CDR3 protein. A D gene is named only where the DNA matches it firmly. Clone size is not always given. Where it is, it says once, few, many or a class for expanded clones.

>-|TRBJ2-5|TRBV2|once
TGTGCCAGCAGTGAAAGAGGGATGCCACAAGAGACCCAGTACTTC
CASSERGMPQETQYF
>-|TRBJ1-1|TRBV10-3|few
TGTGCCATCAGTGGCCCCCCGGTCACTGAAGCTTTCTTT
CAISGPPVTEAFF
>-|TRBJ1-5|TRBV18|-
TGTGCCAGCTCAGCGGCGGAATCAAAGCCCCAGCATTTT
CASSAAESKPQHF
>-|TRBJ2-2|TRBV10-3|-
TGTGCCATCAGTCCTCTCCAGACCACCGGGGAGCTGTTTTTT
CAISPLQTTGELFF
>-|TRBJ1-1|TRBV19|-
TGTGCCAGTTCCAATCTGGCACTCAGCACTGAAGCTTTCTTT
CASSNLALSTEAFF
>-|TRBJ1-4|TRBV6-5|-
TGTGCCAGCAGTAACGGGGTGGGGCTCGGGGAAAAACTGTTTTTT
CASSNGVGLGEKLFF
>-|TRBJ2-7|TRBV2|-
TGTGCCAGCAGTGAAGGGCTACTGGCCTCCTACGAGCAGTACTTC
CASSEGLLASYEQYF
>TRBD1|TRBJ1-2|TRBV5-1|-
TGCGCCAGCAGCTTGACCGGGACAGCCTATGGCTACACCTTC
CASSLTGTAYGYTF
>-|TRBJ2-2|TRBV2|-
TGTGCCAGCAGTGAATTGCGGAACACCGGGGAGCTGTTTTTT
CASSELRNTGELFF
>-|TRBJ1-3|TRBV12-5|-
TGTGCTAGTGGTTTCGGGACGGTCTCTGGAAACACCATATATTTT
CASGFGTVSGNTIYF
>-|TRBJ2-1|TRBV5-1|-
TGCGCCAGCAGCTTGGAGGGGGGCCTGAACAATGAGCAGTTCTTC
CASSLEGGLNNEQFF
>-|TRBJ2-1|TRBV5-4|-
TGTGCCAGCAGCTTGGTCTCGGGTCGTAATGAGCAGTTCTTC
CASSLVSGRNEQFF
>TRBD2|TRBJ2-5|TRBV25-1|-
TGTGCCAGCAGCAGACTAGCGGGAGAGACCCAGTACTTC
CASSRLAGETQYF
>-|TRBJ2-7|TRBV10-3|-
TGTGCCATCTCTCCCAGCACAGGCTCCTACGAGCAGTACTTC
CAISPSTGSYEQYF
>-|TRBJ2-7|TRBV5-1|-
TGCGCCAGCAGCTTATTAGACCACAGGTCTGTGAGGGAGCAGTACTTC
CASSLLDHRSVREQYF
>-|TRBJ1-4|TRBV28|-
TGTGCCAGCAGGGAACAGGTAGATGAAAAACTGTTTTTT
CASREQVDEKLFF
>-|TRBJ2-5|TRBV10-3|-
TGTGCCATCAGTGACTTGGGACCCAGAGAGACCCAGTACTTC
CAISDLGPRETQYF
>TRBD1|TRBJ2-7|TRBV6-1|-
TGTGCCAGCAGCGCAAGAGGGACAGAGTCCTACGAGCAGTACTTC
CASSARGTESYEQYF
>-|TRBJ1-1|TRBV7-6|-
TGTGCCAGCAGCTCGGAAGCTTTCTTT
CASSSEAFF
>-|TRBJ2-1|TRBV27|-
TGTGCCAGCAAGTGGAGGGGGGGCTTATACAATGAGCAGTTCTTC
CASKWRGGLYNEQFF
>-|TRBJ1-1|TRBV2|once
TGTGCCAGCAGTGAAGCAAGTGGATTTGCTGAAGCTTTCTTT
CASSEASGFAEAFF
>-|TRBJ1-2|TRBV11-2|-
TGTGCCAGCAGCTTCAGGGATTATGGCTACACCTTC
CASSFRDYGYTF
>-|TRBJ2-2|TRBV6-5|once
TGTGCCAGCAGTTACTCCCAGAACACCGGGGAGCTGTTTTTT
CASSYSQNTGELFF
>-|TRBJ2-7|TRBV19|-
TGTGCCAGTATGGACAGTCTCGTCTACGAGCAGTACTTC
CASMDSLVYEQYF
>-|TRBJ2-3|TRBV29-1|-
TGCAGCGTAGACGGACTTCCACGGCACACAGATACGCAGTATTTT
CSVDGLPRHTDTQYF
>TRBD1|TRBJ2-1|TRBV2|-
TGTGCCAGCACCCCAGGAAGGGACAGGGGGAAGAATGAGCAGTTCTTC
CASTPGRDRGKNEQFF
>TRBD2|TRBJ2-7|TRBV5-4|-
TGTGCCAGCAGCTGGAATATAGCGGGAGGTTCCTACGAGCAGTACTTC
CASSWNIAGGSYEQYF
>-|TRBJ2-5|TRBV18|once
TGTGCCAGCTCACCACGGGACACAAGGTTAACTCCGGCAACCAGAGAGACCCAGTACTTC
CASSPRDTRLTPATRETQYF
>TRBD1|TRBJ2-3|TRBV5-8|-
TGTGCCAGCAGCCCTTACAGGGGGACAGGGACCGCAGATACGCAGTATTTT
CASSPYRGTGTADTQYF
>TRBD2|TRBJ2-2|TRBV9|once
TGTGCCAGCAGCGTTCGGCCTAGCGGGAGTGGGAACACCGGGGAGCTGTTTTTT
CASSVRPSGSGNTGELFF
>TRBD1|TRBJ2-1|TRBV18|-
TGTGCCAGCTCCAGGGACAGGGCCAATGAGCAGTTCTTC
CASSRDRANEQFF
>-|TRBJ1-1|TRBV28|-
TGTGCCAGCAGTGCCGGGGAGAACACTGAAGCTTTCTTT
CASSAGENTEAFF
>-|TRBJ1-2|TRBV30|-
TGTGCCTGGAGTCTTACCGACAGGCATTACACCTTC
CAWSLTDRHYTF
>-|TRBJ1-6|TRBV19|-
TGTGCCAGTCGGGCCAGGGCCAATTCACCCCTCCACTTT
CASRARANSPLHF
>-|TRBJ2-1|TRBV7-2|once
TGTGCCAGCAGCCGGCGTGGTTTAACAGGGAGCTCCTACAATGAGCAGTTCTTC
CASSRRGLTGSSYNEQFF
>-|TRBJ1-5|TRBV6-1|few
TGTGCCAGCAGTGAAGCGTGGATAGGACAGCCCCAGCATTTT
CASSEAWIGQPQHF
>-|TRBJ2-3|TRBV5-8|-
TGTGCCAGCAGCATAGACAGGACTAGCACAGATACGCAGTATTTT
CASSIDRTSTDTQYF
>-|TRBJ1-1|TRBV5-1|-
TGCGCCAGCCTGGGGAACACTGAAGCTTTCTTT
CASLGNTEAFF
>TRBD1|TRBJ1-2|TRBV10-3|-
TGTGCCATCAGTGGATCTCCGGGACAGGGGGCTGGCGGCTACACCTTC
CAISGSPGQGAGGYTF
>TRBD2|TRBJ2-3|TRBV7-9|-
TGTGCCAGCAGCGGATTAGCGGGAGGGTACACAGATACGCAGTATTTT
CASSGLAGGYTDTQYF
>-|TRBJ1-4|TRBV6-1|-
TGTGCCAGCAGTCTCCTGTATGAAAAACTGTTTTTT
CASSLLYEKLFF
>TRBD2|TRBJ2-5|TRBV2|-
TGTGCCAGCAGTGAACAGGCGGGGGGGCAAGAGACCCAGTACTTC
CASSEQAGGQETQYF
>TRBD1|TRBJ2-7|TRBV15|-
TGTGCCACCAGCAGGGGGACAGGGACTGAGGGAGAGCAGTACTTC
CATSRGTGTEGEQYF
>-|TRBJ1-1|TRBV4-3|-
TGCGCCAGCAGCCAAGCTATATGGGGCACTGAAGCTTTCTTT
CASSQAIWGTEAFF
>TRBD2|TRBJ2-5|TRBV5-4|-
TGTGCCAGCTCAGTAGGACTAGCGGGAGGTGAGACCCAGTACTTC
CASSVGLAGGETQYF
>-|TRBJ1-4|TRBV2|-
TGTGCCACCGGACGATCAACTAATGAAAAACTGTTTTTT
CATGRSTNEKLFF
>-|TRBJ2-1|TRBV6-6|-
TGTGCCAGCAGCCCCCGGTCGCGCTATGAGCAGTTCTTC
CASSPRSRYEQFF
>TRBD1|TRBJ1-4|TRBV9|-
TGTGCCAGCAGCGTAGATGCAGGGGGAATTAATGAAAAACTGTTTTTT
CASSVDAGGINEKLFF
>TRBD2|TRBJ2-3|TRBV9|-
TGTGCCAGCAGCGTAGGAGCGGGGGGGCTCGGAGATACGCAGTATTTT
CASSVGAGGLGDTQYF
>-|TRBJ2-1|TRBV4-1|-
TGCGCCAGCAGCCAAGGGGGAGATCATGAGCAGTTCTTC
CASSQGGDHEQFF
>TRBD2|TRBJ2-3|TRBV9|-
TGTGCCAGCAGCTCCGGACTAGCCACAGATACGCAGTATTTT
CASSSGLATDTQYF
>-|TRBJ2-6|TRBV6-6|-
TGTGCCAGCAGTTACTCAGGGGTCTCTGGGGCCAACGTCCTGACTTTC
CASSYSGVSGANVLTF
>TRBD1|TRBJ2-3|TRBV2|-
TGTGCCAGCGGAGGAAAAATGGGACAGTACACAGATACGCAGTATTTT
CASGGKMGQYTDTQYF
>-|TRBJ1-6|TRBV9|-
TGTGCCAGCAGCGTAGACTATAATTCACCCCTCCACTTT
CASSVDYNSPLHF
>TRBD2|TRBJ2-1|TRBV11-2|-
TGTGCCAGCAGCTCCCGACTAGCGGGAGACAATGAGCAGTTCTTC
CASSSRLAGDNEQFF
>-|TRBJ1-2|TRBV2|-
TGTGCCAGCAGGGGGCGGGGGCTACACTATGGCTACACCTTC
CASRGRGLHYGYTF
>-|TRBJ2-1|TRBV30|-
TGTGCCTGGAGCCTTAGTGAGCAGTTCTTC
CAWSLSEQFF